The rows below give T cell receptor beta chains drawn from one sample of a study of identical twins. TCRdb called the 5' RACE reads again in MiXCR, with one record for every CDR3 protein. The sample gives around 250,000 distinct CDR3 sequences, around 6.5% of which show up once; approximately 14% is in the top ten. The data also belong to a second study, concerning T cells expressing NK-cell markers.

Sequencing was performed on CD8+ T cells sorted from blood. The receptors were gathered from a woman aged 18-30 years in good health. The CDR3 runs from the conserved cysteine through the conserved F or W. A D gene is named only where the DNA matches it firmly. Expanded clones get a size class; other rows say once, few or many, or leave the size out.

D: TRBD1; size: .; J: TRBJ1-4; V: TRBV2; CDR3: CASRRQGLIF; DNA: TGTGCCAGCAGGCGACAGGGCCTTATTTTT
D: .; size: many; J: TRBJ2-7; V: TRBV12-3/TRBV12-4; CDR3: CASSFRESHEQYF; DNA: TGTGCCAGCAGTTTCAGGGAATCCCACGAGCAGTACTTC
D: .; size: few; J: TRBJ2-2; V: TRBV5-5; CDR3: CASSWAGTGELFF; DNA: TGTGCCAGCAGCTGGGCAGGAACCGGGGAGCTGTTTTTT
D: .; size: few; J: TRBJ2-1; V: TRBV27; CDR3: CASQDVAGAYNEQFF; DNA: TGTGCCAGCCAGGACGTGGCTGGGGCATACAATGAGCAGTTCTTC
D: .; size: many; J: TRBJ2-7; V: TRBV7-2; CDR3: CASSPRAYEQYF; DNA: TGTGCCAGCAGCCCCCGGGCCTACGAGCAGTACTTC
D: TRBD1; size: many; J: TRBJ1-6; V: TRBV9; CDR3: CASSARTGSPLHF; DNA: TGTGCCAGCAGCGCCCGGACAGGCTCACCCCTCCACTTT
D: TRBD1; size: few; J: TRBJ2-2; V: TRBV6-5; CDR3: CASSYGQGYGELFF; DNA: TGTGCCAGCAGTTACGGACAGGGGTACGGGGAGCTGTTTTTT
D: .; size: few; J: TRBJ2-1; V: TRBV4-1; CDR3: CASSSRAGTARNEQFF; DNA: TGCGCCAGCAGCTCCCGGGCAGGTACGGCGCGCAATGAGCAGTTCTTC
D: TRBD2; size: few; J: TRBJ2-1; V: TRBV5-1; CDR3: CASSFRLAGEVEQFF; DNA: TGCGCCAGCAGCTTTCGACTAGCGGGAGAGGTTGAGCAGTTCTTC
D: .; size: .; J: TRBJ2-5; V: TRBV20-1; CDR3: CSARDGRWETQYF; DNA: TGCAGTGCTAGAGATGGAAGGTGGGAGACCCAGTACTTC
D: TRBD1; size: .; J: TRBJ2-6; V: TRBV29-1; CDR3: CSVEFTGGRIKRSGANVLTF; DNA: TGCAGCGTCGAATTTACAGGGGGCCGAATTAAGCGCTCTGGGGCCAACGTCCTGACTTTC
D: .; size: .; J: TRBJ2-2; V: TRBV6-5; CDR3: CASSHQDDKNTGELFF; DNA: TGTGCCAGCAGTCACCAGGACGATAAGAACACCGGGGAGCTGTTTTTT
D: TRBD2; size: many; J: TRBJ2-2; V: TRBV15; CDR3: CATKPGGQDTGELFF; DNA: TGTGCCACCAAGCCGGGGGGGCAGGACACCGGGGAGCTGTTTTTT
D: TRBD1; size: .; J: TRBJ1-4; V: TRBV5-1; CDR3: CASSDHRGLNEKLFF; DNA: TGCGCCAGCAGCGACCACAGGGGCCTTAATGAAAAACTGTTTTTT
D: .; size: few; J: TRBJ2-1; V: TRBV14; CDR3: CASSQEIIDEQFF; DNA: TGTGCCAGCAGCCAAGAAATTATAGATGAGCAGTTCTTC
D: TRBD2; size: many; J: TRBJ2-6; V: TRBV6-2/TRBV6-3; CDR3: CASSLRGSSGANVLTF; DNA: TGTGCCAGCAGTTTACGCGGGAGCTCTGGGGCCAACGTCCTGACTTTC
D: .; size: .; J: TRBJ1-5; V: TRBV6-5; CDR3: CASSYMGGSNQPQHF; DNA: TGTGCCAGCAGTTACATGGGGGGCTCTAATCAGCCCCAGCATTTT
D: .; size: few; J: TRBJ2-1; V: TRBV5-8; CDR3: CAASPEDNEQFF; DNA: TGTGCCGCGTCGCCGGAGGACAATGAGCAGTTCTTC
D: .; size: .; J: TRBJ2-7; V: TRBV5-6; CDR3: CASSLSLVRHEQYF; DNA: TGTGCCAGCAGCTTGTCCCTAGTCCGTCACGAGCAGTACTTC
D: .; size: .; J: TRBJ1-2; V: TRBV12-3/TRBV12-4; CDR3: CASSLARQARHGYTF; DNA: TGTGCCAGCAGTTTAGCGCGTCAGGCGAGGCATGGCTACACCTTC
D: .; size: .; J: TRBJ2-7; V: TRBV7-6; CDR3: CASRPDGVDYEQYF; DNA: TGTGCCAGCCGACCGGACGGCGTGGACTACGAGCAGTACTTC
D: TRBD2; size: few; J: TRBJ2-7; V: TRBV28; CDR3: CASSLVGGTAYEQYF; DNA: TGTGCCAGCAGTTTAGTGGGAGGGACGGCCTACGAGCAGTACTTC
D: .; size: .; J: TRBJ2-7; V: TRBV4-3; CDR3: CASSQDYRSSYEQYF; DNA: TGCGCCAGCAGCCAAGATTACCGGAGCTCCTACGAGCAGTACTTC
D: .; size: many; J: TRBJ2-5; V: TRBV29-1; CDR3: CSVEGGDQETQYF; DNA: TGCAGCGTTGAAGGTGGAGACCAAGAGACCCAGTACTTC
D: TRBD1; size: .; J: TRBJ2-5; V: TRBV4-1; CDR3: CASSQRQGQETQYF; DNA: TGCGCCAGCAGCCAACGACAGGGGCAAGAGACCCAGTACTTC
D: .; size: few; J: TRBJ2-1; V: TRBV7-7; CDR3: CASSVDNSNYNEQFF; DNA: TGTGCTAGCAGCGTTGACAATTCCAATTACAATGAGCAGTTCTTC
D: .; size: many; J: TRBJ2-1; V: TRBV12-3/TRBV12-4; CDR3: CASTPPGTEQFF; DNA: TGTGCCAGCACACCCCCGGGCACTGAGCAGTTCTTC
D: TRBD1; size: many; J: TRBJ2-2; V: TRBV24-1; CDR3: CATSDRDSSNTGELFF; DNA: TGTGCCACCAGTGACCGGGACAGTTCGAACACCGGGGAGCTGTTTTTT
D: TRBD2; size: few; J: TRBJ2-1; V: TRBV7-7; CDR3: CASSQSSGRSSYNEQFF; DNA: TGTGCCAGCAGTCAATCTAGCGGTAGGAGCTCCTACAATGAGCAGTTCTTC
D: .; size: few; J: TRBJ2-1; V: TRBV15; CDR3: CATSRDYSSSYNEQFF; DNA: TGTGCCACCAGCAGAGACTACAGTAGCTCCTACAATGAGCAGTTCTTC
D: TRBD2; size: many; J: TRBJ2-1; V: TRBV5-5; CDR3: CASSLVLAVSYNEQFF; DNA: TGTGCCAGCAGCTTGGTCCTAGCGGTCTCCTACAATGAGCAGTTCTTC
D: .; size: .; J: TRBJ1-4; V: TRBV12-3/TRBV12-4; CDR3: CASSPGTRFEKLFF; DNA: TGTGCCAGCAGCCCCGGGACAAGATTTGAAAAACTGTTTTTT
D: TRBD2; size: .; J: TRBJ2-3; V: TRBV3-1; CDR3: CASSAGLGVTDTQYF; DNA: TGTGCCAGCAGCGCGGGACTAGGGGTCACAGATACGCAGTATTTT
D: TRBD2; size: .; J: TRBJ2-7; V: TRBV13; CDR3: CASSLAGGMYEQYF; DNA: TGTGCCAGCAGCCTAGCGGGAGGCATGTACGAGCAGTACTTC
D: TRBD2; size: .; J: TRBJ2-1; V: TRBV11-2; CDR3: CASSLGLLGLAGMNKQFF; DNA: TGTGCCAGCAGCTTAGGTCTTTTAGGACTAGCGGGAATGAATAAGCAGTTCTTC
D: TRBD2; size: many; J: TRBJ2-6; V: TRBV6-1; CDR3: CATLASGRTGANVLTF; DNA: TGTGCCACTCTGGCTAGCGGGAGAACTGGGGCCAACGTCCTGACTTTC
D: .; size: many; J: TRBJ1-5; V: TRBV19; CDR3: CASSIWRGSNQPQHF; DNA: TGTGCCAGTAGTATCTGGCGGGGAAGCAATCAGCCCCAGCATTTT
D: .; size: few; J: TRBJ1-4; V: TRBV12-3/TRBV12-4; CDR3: CASSFSPISLFF; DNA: TGTGCCAGCAGTTTTTCCCCCATTTCTTTGTTTTTT
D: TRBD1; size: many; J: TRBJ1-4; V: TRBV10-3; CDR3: CAISDPTGAPNEKLFF; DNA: TGTGCCATCAGTGACCCGACAGGGGCACCTAATGAAAAACTGTTTTTT
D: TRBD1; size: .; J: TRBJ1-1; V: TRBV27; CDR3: CASSSRTGGEGAFF; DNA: TGTGCCAGCAGCTCCCGCACAGGGGGAGAGGGAGCTTTCTTT
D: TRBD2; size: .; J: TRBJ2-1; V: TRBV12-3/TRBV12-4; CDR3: CATKREGRPEQFF; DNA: TGTGCCACCAAGCGGGAGGGCCGCCCTGAGCAGTTCTTC
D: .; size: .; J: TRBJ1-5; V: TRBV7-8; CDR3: CASSLALSSNQPQHF; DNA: TGTGCCAGCAGCTTAGCCCTATCGAGTAATCAGCCCCAGCATTTT
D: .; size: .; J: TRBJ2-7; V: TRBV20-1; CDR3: CFPHLARSYEQYF; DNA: TGCTTTCCTCATCTAGCGCGGAGTTACGAGCAGTACTTC
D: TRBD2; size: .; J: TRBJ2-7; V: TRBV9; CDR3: CASSTGTSGLEQYF; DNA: TGTGCCAGCAGCACCGGGACTAGCGGTCTCGAGCAGTACTTC
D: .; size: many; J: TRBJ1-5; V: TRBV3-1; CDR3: CASSQGPYQPQHF; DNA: TGTGCCAGCAGCCAAGGCCCTTATCAGCCCCAGCATTTT
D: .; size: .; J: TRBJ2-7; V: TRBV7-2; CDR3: CASSLTGPTGEQYF; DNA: TGTGCCAGCAGCCTCACGGGCCCTACGGGCGAGCAGTACTTC
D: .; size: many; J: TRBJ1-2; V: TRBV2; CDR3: CASKTGAYGYTF; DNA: TGTGCCAGCAAGACGGGGGCCTATGGCTACACCTTC
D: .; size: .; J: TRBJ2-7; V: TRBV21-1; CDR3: CASSNRDRGTNEQYF; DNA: TGTGCCAGCAGCAACCGGGACAGGGGGACTAACGAGCAGTACTTC
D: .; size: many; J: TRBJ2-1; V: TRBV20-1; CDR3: CSALDWAEEQFF; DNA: TGCAGTGCTCTTGACTGGGCTGAGGAGCAGTTCTTC
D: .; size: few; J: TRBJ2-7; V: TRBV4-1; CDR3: CASSQRRGGFYEQYF; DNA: TGCGCCAGCAGCCAGCGTCGAGGGGGTTTCTACGAGCAGTACTTC
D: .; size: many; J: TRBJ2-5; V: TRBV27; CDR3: CASSFVGEETQYF; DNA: TGTGCCAGCAGTTTTGTAGGGGAAGAGACCCAGTACTTC
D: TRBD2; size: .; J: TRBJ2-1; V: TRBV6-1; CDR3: CASSLGTSNEQFF; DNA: TGTGCCAGCAGCCTCGGGACTAGCAATGAGCAGTTCTTC
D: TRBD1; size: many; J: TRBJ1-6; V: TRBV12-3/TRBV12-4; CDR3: CASSGTGKDSPLHF; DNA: TGTGCCAGCAGTGGGACAGGGAAAGATTCACCCCTCCACTTT